This is a list of T cell receptor beta chains from one sample in a study of identical twins. TCRdb passed the 5' RACE reads through MiXCR, listing each CDR3 protein once. The sample holds some 760,000 distinct CDR3 sequences, about 20% seen once. The same data also went into a second study, on T cells expressing NK-cell markers.

The specimen was PBMCs. The receptor set was obtained from a woman in her late teens or twenties in good health. The CDR3 runs from the conserved cysteine through the conserved F or W. D genes are given only for firm matches. Only some rows state a clone size, as once, few, many or a class for expanded clones.

clone_size: few
d_call: -
j_call: TRBJ2-2
v_call: TRBV5-6
cdr3_aa: CASSFSWVGTGELFF
cdr3_nt: TGTGCCAGCAGCTTCAGTTGGGTCGGCACCGGGGAGCTGTTTTTT

clone_size: few
d_call: TRBD1
j_call: TRBJ2-7
v_call: TRBV6-1
cdr3_aa: CASSWTGAMDEQYF
cdr3_nt: TGTGCCAGCAGCTGGACAGGGGCCATGGACGAGCAGTACTTC

clone_size: many
d_call: -
j_call: TRBJ2-1
v_call: TRBV7-9
cdr3_aa: CASANREKMLNEQFF
cdr3_nt: TGTGCCAGCGCGAACAGGGAGAAGATGCTGAATGAGCAGTTCTTC

clone_size: many
d_call: TRBD2
j_call: TRBJ2-1
v_call: TRBV20-1
cdr3_aa: CSARGTSGYNEQFF
cdr3_nt: TGCAGTGCTAGAGGGACTAGCGGTTACAATGAGCAGTTCTTC

clone_size: few
d_call: TRBD2
j_call: TRBJ2-3
v_call: TRBV5-1
cdr3_aa: CASSLGLAGMQYF
cdr3_nt: TGCGCCAGCAGCTTGGGCCTAGCGGGAATGCAGTATTTT

clone_size: -
d_call: TRBD2
j_call: TRBJ2-7
v_call: TRBV24-1
cdr3_aa: CATSDPGLNPYEQYF
cdr3_nt: TGTGCCACCAGTGACCCGGGACTAAATCCCTACGAGCAGTACTTC

clone_size: -
d_call: -
j_call: TRBJ1-1
v_call: TRBV5-6
cdr3_aa: CASSTSMDVEAFF
cdr3_nt: TGTGCCAGCAGCACCAGCATGGACGTCGAAGCTTTCTTT

clone_size: -
d_call: -
j_call: TRBJ1-6
v_call: TRBV7-8
cdr3_aa: CASSFSSGTSPLHF
cdr3_nt: TGTGCCAGCAGCTTCTCTTCCGGGACTTCACCCCTCCACTTT

clone_size: few
d_call: -
j_call: TRBJ2-7
v_call: TRBV6-2/TRBV6-3
cdr3_aa: CASSNRAPYEQYF
cdr3_nt: TGTGCCAGCAGTAACAGGGCTCCTTACGAGCAGTACTTC

clone_size: few
d_call: TRBD1
j_call: TRBJ1-2
v_call: TRBV6-5
cdr3_aa: CASSSTGSVYGYTF
cdr3_nt: TGTGCCAGCAGTTCGACAGGGTCGGTCTATGGCTACACCTTC

clone_size: few
d_call: -
j_call: TRBJ2-3
v_call: TRBV7-2
cdr3_aa: CASSLQASRSTDTQYF
cdr3_nt: TGTGCCAGCAGCTTACAGGCCAGCAGGAGCACAGATACGCAGTATTTT

clone_size: -
d_call: TRBD2
j_call: TRBJ2-1
v_call: TRBV6-2/TRBV6-3
cdr3_aa: CASTDRLAGDNEQFF
cdr3_nt: TGTGCCAGCACCGATCGACTAGCGGGAGATAATGAGCAGTTCTTC

clone_size: few
d_call: TRBD1
j_call: TRBJ1-3
v_call: TRBV12-3/TRBV12-4
cdr3_aa: CASSRRTGRENTIYF
cdr3_nt: TGTGCCAGCAGTCGACGGACAGGGAGGGAGAACACCATATATTTT

clone_size: -
d_call: -
j_call: TRBJ2-1
v_call: TRBV20-1
cdr3_aa: CSARSLEGNNEQFF
cdr3_nt: TGCAGTGCTAGATCTCTTGAGGGTAACAATGAGCAGTTCTTC

clone_size: few
d_call: -
j_call: TRBJ2-5
v_call: TRBV15
cdr3_aa: CATSRVETQYF
cdr3_nt: TGTGCCACCAGCAGAGTCGAGACCCAGTACTTC

clone_size: few
d_call: -
j_call: TRBJ2-5
v_call: TRBV5-1
cdr3_aa: CASSLASGKETQYF
cdr3_nt: TGCGCCAGCAGCTTGGCCAGTGGAAAAGAGACCCAGTACTTC

clone_size: -
d_call: -
j_call: TRBJ2-3
v_call: TRBV7-8
cdr3_aa: CASSLVSSGDTQYF
cdr3_nt: TGTGCCAGCAGCTTAGTTTCCTCGGGAGATACGCAGTATTTT

clone_size: few
d_call: -
j_call: TRBJ2-7
v_call: TRBV20-1
cdr3_aa: CSASLDRISLEQYF
cdr3_nt: TGCAGTGCTAGTTTAGACAGAATTTCCCTCGAGCAGTACTTC

clone_size: few
d_call: -
j_call: TRBJ1-1
v_call: TRBV20-1
cdr3_aa: CSAGGRANTEAFF
cdr3_nt: TGCAGTGCTGGCGGACGGGCAAACACTGAAGCTTTCTTT

clone_size: -
d_call: TRBD1
j_call: TRBJ1-1
v_call: TRBV12-3/TRBV12-4
cdr3_aa: CASRGRTGEGTEAFF
cdr3_nt: TGTGCCAGCAGGGGACGGACAGGGGAGGGAACTGAAGCTTTCTTT

clone_size: few
d_call: -
j_call: TRBJ2-1
v_call: TRBV20-1
cdr3_aa: CSAREKEMFQGLPLNNEQFF
cdr3_nt: TGCAGTGCTAGGGAAAAGGAGATGTTTCAGGGACTTCCCCTTAACAATGAGCAGTTCTTC

clone_size: few
d_call: -
j_call: TRBJ2-3
v_call: TRBV12-3/TRBV12-4
cdr3_aa: CASRPWGGRGGTDTQYF
cdr3_nt: TGTGCCAGCAGACCTTGGGGGGGGCGGGGAGGCACAGATACGCAGTATTTT

clone_size: -
d_call: -
j_call: TRBJ2-2
v_call: TRBV20-1
cdr3_aa: CSARDIRVDTGELFF
cdr3_nt: TGCAGTGCTAGAGATATTAGGGTAGACACCGGGGAGCTGTTTTTT

clone_size: few
d_call: -
j_call: TRBJ1-1
v_call: TRBV5-1
cdr3_aa: CASSLDPVTEAFF
cdr3_nt: TGCGCCAGCAGCTTGGACCCGGTCACTGAAGCTTTCTTT

clone_size: many
d_call: TRBD2
j_call: TRBJ2-7
v_call: TRBV5-1
cdr3_aa: CASSWTSGKSEQYF
cdr3_nt: TGCGCCAGCAGCTGGACTAGCGGGAAGAGCGAGCAGTACTTC

clone_size: -
d_call: TRBD2
j_call: TRBJ2-1
v_call: TRBV19
cdr3_aa: CASSRIAGGLNEQFF
cdr3_nt: TGTGCCAGTAGTAGGATAGCGGGGGGGCTCAATGAGCAGTTCTTC

clone_size: few
d_call: -
j_call: TRBJ2-5
v_call: TRBV10-2
cdr3_aa: CASSEQGGGSETQYF
cdr3_nt: TGCGCCAGCAGTGAGCAGGGGGGGGGCTCGGAGACCCAGTACTTC

clone_size: few
d_call: TRBD1
j_call: TRBJ2-7
v_call: TRBV3-1
cdr3_aa: CASSQAWTGQTYEQYF
cdr3_nt: TGTGCCAGCAGCCAGGCCTGGACAGGGCAAACCTACGAGCAGTACTTC

clone_size: few
d_call: -
j_call: TRBJ1-4
v_call: TRBV7-2
cdr3_aa: CASSLVSGANEKLFF
cdr3_nt: TGTGCCAGCAGCTTAGTGAGTGGGGCGAATGAAAAACTGTTTTTT

clone_size: few
d_call: -
j_call: TRBJ2-3
v_call: TRBV4-3
cdr3_aa: CASSQDQPSGTDTQYF
cdr3_nt: TGCGCCAGCAGCCAAGATCAGCCTAGCGGCACAGATACGCAGTATTTT

clone_size: few
d_call: -
j_call: TRBJ2-1
v_call: TRBV20-1
cdr3_aa: CSARSSLGAGPYNEQFF
cdr3_nt: TGCAGTGCTAGATCCTCCCTTGGGGCGGGACCTTACAATGAGCAGTTCTTC

clone_size: -
d_call: -
j_call: TRBJ2-5
v_call: TRBV12-3/TRBV12-4
cdr3_aa: CASRDFQETQYF
cdr3_nt: TGTGCCAGCCGGGACTTCCAAGAGACCCAGTACTTC

clone_size: few
d_call: -
j_call: TRBJ1-2
v_call: TRBV5-1
cdr3_aa: CASSRADRTYGYTF
cdr3_nt: TGCGCCAGCAGCCGGGCTGACAGGACATATGGCTACACCTTC

clone_size: few
d_call: TRBD1
j_call: TRBJ1-6
v_call: TRBV6-1
cdr3_aa: CASRTGLNSPLHF
cdr3_nt: TGTGCCAGCCGGACAGGCCTTAATTCACCCCTCCACTTT

clone_size: few
d_call: TRBD2
j_call: TRBJ2-7
v_call: TRBV4-3
cdr3_aa: CASSQELAAPPYEQYF
cdr3_nt: TGCGCCAGCAGCCAAGAACTAGCGGCACCGCCCTACGAGCAGTACTTC

clone_size: many
d_call: -
j_call: TRBJ1-2
v_call: TRBV20-1
cdr3_aa: CSAPTPSNYGYTF
cdr3_nt: TGCAGTGCTCCTACACCCTCTAACTATGGCTACACCTTC

clone_size: -
d_call: -
j_call: TRBJ2-6
v_call: TRBV5-1
cdr3_aa: CASSQQDSGANVLTF
cdr3_nt: TGCGCCAGCAGCCAGCAAGATTCTGGGGCCAACGTCCTGACTTTC

clone_size: few
d_call: -
j_call: TRBJ2-5
v_call: TRBV7-9
cdr3_aa: CASSLGSKRARTETQYF
cdr3_nt: TGTGCCAGCAGCTTAGGCAGTAAACGGGCCCGGACTGAGACCCAGTACTTC

clone_size: -
d_call: TRBD1
j_call: TRBJ2-5
v_call: TRBV28
cdr3_aa: CASSGTGILQETQYF
cdr3_nt: TGTGCCAGCAGTGGGACAGGGATCCTCCAAGAGACCCAGTACTTC

clone_size: few
d_call: -
j_call: TRBJ2-1
v_call: TRBV5-5
cdr3_aa: CASSLEPGSYNEQFF
cdr3_nt: TGTGCCAGCAGCTTGGAGCCAGGCTCCTACAATGAGCAGTTCTTC

clone_size: -
d_call: -
j_call: TRBJ1-1
v_call: TRBV18
cdr3_aa: CASSPPVRVNTEAFF
cdr3_nt: TGTGCCAGCTCACCACCCGTACGAGTTAACACTGAAGCTTTCTTT

clone_size: few
d_call: -
j_call: TRBJ2-7
v_call: TRBV20-1
cdr3_aa: CSATAGSYEQYF
cdr3_nt: TGCAGTGCTACAGCTGGCTCCTACGAGCAGTACTTC

clone_size: -
d_call: TRBD2
j_call: TRBJ2-1
v_call: TRBV5-1
cdr3_aa: CASSLRAGAKNEQFF
cdr3_nt: TGCGCCAGCAGCTTACGAGCGGGAGCTAAGAATGAGCAGTTCTTC

clone_size: -
d_call: TRBD1
j_call: TRBJ2-6
v_call: TRBV27
cdr3_aa: CASSADRGLLTGANVLTF
cdr3_nt: TGTGCCAGCAGTGCCGACAGGGGGCTTCTCACTGGGGCCAACGTCCTGACTTTC

clone_size: few
d_call: TRBD1
j_call: TRBJ1-3
v_call: TRBV29-1
cdr3_aa: CSVATGVSGNTIYF
cdr3_nt: TGCAGCGTCGCGACAGGGGTCTCTGGAAACACCATATATTTT

clone_size: -
d_call: TRBD1
j_call: TRBJ2-3
v_call: TRBV4-3
cdr3_aa: CASSPTPGTGSFDTQYF
cdr3_nt: TGCGCCAGCAGCCCCACTCCCGGGACAGGGTCCTTTGATACGCAGTATTTT

clone_size: -
d_call: -
j_call: TRBJ2-7
v_call: TRBV9
cdr3_aa: CASSVGQFYEQYF
cdr3_nt: TGTGCCAGCAGCGTCGGCCAGTTCTACGAGCAGTACTTC

clone_size: few
d_call: -
j_call: TRBJ1-5
v_call: TRBV12-3/TRBV12-4
cdr3_aa: CASSSRAPNQPQHF
cdr3_nt: TGTGCCAGCAGTTCCAGGGCGCCGAATCAGCCCCAGCATTTT

clone_size: -
d_call: TRBD2
j_call: TRBJ2-7
v_call: TRBV12-3/TRBV12-4
cdr3_aa: CASSLGLAGASYEQYF
cdr3_nt: TGTGCCAGCAGTTTAGGGCTAGCGGGGGCATCCTACGAGCAGTACTTC

clone_size: few
d_call: -
j_call: TRBJ2-7
v_call: TRBV29-1
cdr3_aa: CSVGRRAYEQYF
cdr3_nt: TGCAGCGTTGGACGGAGGGCGTACGAGCAGTACTTC

clone_size: -
d_call: -
j_call: TRBJ2-7
v_call: TRBV7-9
cdr3_aa: CASSPKGRGTGVYEQYF
cdr3_nt: TGTGCCAGCAGCCCTAAAGGGAGGGGGACAGGCGTATACGAGCAGTACTTC

clone_size: many
d_call: -
j_call: TRBJ1-5
v_call: TRBV5-6
cdr3_aa: CASSLHNRNQPQHF
cdr3_nt: TGTGCCAGCAGCTTGCACAACCGGAATCAGCCCCAGCATTTT

clone_size: few
d_call: TRBD1
j_call: TRBJ1-5
v_call: TRBV5-5
cdr3_aa: CASSSTGDGNQPQHF
cdr3_nt: TGTGCCAGCAGCTCGACAGGGGACGGCAATCAGCCCCAGCATTTT

clone_size: -
d_call: -
j_call: TRBJ2-7
v_call: TRBV20-1
cdr3_aa: CSASHRSAYEQYF
cdr3_nt: TGCAGTGCTAGTCACCGCAGCGCCTACGAGCAGTACTTC

clone_size: -
d_call: TRBD1
j_call: TRBJ2-7
v_call: TRBV7-2
cdr3_aa: CASSDRGHPYEQYF
cdr3_nt: TGTGCCAGCAGTGACAGGGGGCACCCCTACGAGCAGTACTTC

clone_size: -
d_call: -
j_call: TRBJ1-1
v_call: TRBV5-6
cdr3_aa: CASSRRPGNTEAFF
cdr3_nt: TGTGCCAGCAGCCGTAGACCGGGAAACACTGAAGCTTTCTTT

clone_size: few
d_call: -
j_call: TRBJ2-1
v_call: TRBV5-4
cdr3_aa: CASSSRGGLGNEQFF
cdr3_nt: TGTGCCAGCAGCTCAAGGGGGGGGCTCGGCAATGAGCAGTTCTTC

clone_size: few
d_call: TRBD2
j_call: TRBJ2-1
v_call: TRBV6-1
cdr3_aa: CASRPGLAGVNEQFF
cdr3_nt: TGTGCCAGCAGGCCGGGACTAGCGGGAGTTAATGAGCAGTTCTTC

clone_size: -
d_call: -
j_call: TRBJ2-2
v_call: TRBV6-2/TRBV6-3
cdr3_aa: CASSYPQGNTGELFF
cdr3_nt: TGTGCCAGCAGTTACCCCCAGGGGAACACCGGGGAGCTGTTTTTT